The 32 T cell receptor beta chains given below trace back to one sample, sequenced in a study of OX40 agonist ivuxolimab in advanced cancers. Generated by immunoSEQ multiplex PCR, the TCRdb table keeps only in-frame clones and is missing some. The sample includes under 55,000 clones, around 85% of them seen just once. The sample consisted of CD4+ or CD8+ T cells sorted from blood, taken in a trial of the OX40 agonist ivuxolimab. The origin of the receptors is an adult with an advanced solid tumor such as melanoma, head and neck, liver or kidney cancer.

This chain joins TRBV14 and TRBJ1-2; unclear D gene. Germline V lookup: CDR1 SGHDN, CDR2 FVKESK. The length of the CDR3 is 18 residues. Trimming took 4 bases from V and 4 from J, leaving 25 bases between them. The CDR3 spells CASSPTGGGVDTFYGYTF. The CDR3 DNA is TGTGCCAGCAGCCCGACCGGTGGCGGGGTCGACACCTTCTATGGCTACACCTTC.

This chain joins TRBV6-6 and TRBJ2-2; 9 bases map to TRBD1. Germline CDR1 is MNHNY and CDR2 is SVGAGI (reference sequence). Germline trimming cut 6 bases from V and 3 bases from J; bases unmatched to any gene: 5. This CDR3 region has 15 residues. The CDR3 protein is CASSRTGVDTGELFF. In nucleotides, the CDR3 is TGTGCCAGCAGCCGGACAGGGGTGGACACCGGGGAGCTGTTTTTT.

This chain connects TRBV29-1 to TRBJ2-1; 8 bases align to TRBD2. The CDR3 contains 15 residues. Germline lookup yields CDR1 SQVTM and CDR2 ANQGSEA. V lost 6 bases and J lost 0; bases outside the gene matches: 7. The CDR3 nucleotides read TGCAGCGTGTATCTCAGCGGGGGCTCCTACAATGAGCAGTTCTTC. Translated: CSVYLSGGSYNEQFF.

The rearrangement uses TRBV5-6 and TRBJ2-4; no clear D. Trimming left V 0 bases short and J 1 base short, with 11 bases between. The CDR3 extends over 16 amino acids. CDR1 SGHDT and CDR2 YYEEEE come from the germline V gene. CDR3 region: CASSLEREWAKNIQYF. CDR3 DNA sequence: TGTGCCAGCAGCTTGGAAAGGGAATGGGCCAAAAACATTCAGTACTTC.

This chain uses TRBV10-3 with TRBJ2-7; D call uncertain. Between the trimmed V and J ends, which lost 1 base and 2 bases, there was a span of 3 bases. Germline V lookup: CDR1 ENHRY, CDR2 SYGVKD. The CDR3 totals 12 residues. CDR3 amino acids: CAISEWTYEQYF. CDR3 nucleotides: TGTGCCATCAGTGAGTGGACCTACGAGCAGTACTTC.

The rearrangement joins TRBV9 to TRBJ1-1; TRBD1 aligns across 12 bases. Germline-derived CDR1 and CDR2 are SGDLS and YYNGEE. V was clipped by 4 bases and J by 3 bases; unmatched bases: 4. The CDR3 consists of 15 residues. The CDR3 sequence is CASSPGQGAYTEAFF. The CDR3 DNA sequence: TGTGCCAGCAGCCCGGGACAGGGGGCATACACTGAAGCTTTCTTT.

This sequence joins TRBV5-1 and TRBJ1-1, with 7 bases matching TRBD1. The V gene end was trimmed by 0 bases and the J gene end by 9 bases; junction bases not matched to a gene: 11. The CDR3 sequence is 15 residues long. Germline lookup yields CDR1 SGHRS and CDR2 YFSETQ. In DNA, the CDR3 is TGCGCCAGCAGCTTGGCCGAGGGCCCGGGACAGAAAGCTTTCTTT. It translates to CASSLAEGPGQKAFF.

The V gene is TRBV7-6, the J gene TRBJ2-7, with D unresolved. The CDR3 spans 14 residues. The germline gives CDR1 SGHVS, CDR2 FNYEAQ. With 2 bases removed from V and 5 bases from J, the gap between germline ends came to 13 bases. The CDR3 loop reads CASSLRSSTDEQYF. CDR3 DNA sequence: TGTGCCAGCAGCTTACGTTCCAGCACGGACGAGCAGTACTTC.

V is TRBV5-4 and J is TRBJ1-5, with a tentative D call TRBD1 (6 bases). Germline lookup yields CDR1 SGHNT and CDR2 YYREEE (reference sequence). Deletions cut 0 bases from V and 0 bases from J, with 10 bases between. The CDR3 runs to 16 residues. The CDR3 DNA reads TGTGCCAGCAGCTTGGGAGGGGGTGATAGCAATCAGCCCCAGCATTTT. Its protein is CASSLGGGDSNQPQHF.

DNA for the CDR3: TGCGCCAGCAGCTTCAATTCCGGGGAGCAGCCCCAGCATTTT. This translates into CASSFNSGEQPQHF. V usage is TRBV5-1 and J usage is TRBJ1-5; D is ambiguous. The CDR3 is 14 amino acids. V was pared by 2 bases and J by 7 bases, with 13 bases between. CDR1 is SGHRS and CDR2 is YFSETQ in the germline V gene.

The chain carries TRBV7-6 and TRBJ2-3; D possibly corresponds to TRBD2 (5 bases). The CDR3 has 15 amino acids. Germline CDR1 SGHVS, CDR2 FNYEAQ. Deletions cut 0 bases from V and 2 bases from J, with 9 bases between. CDR3 residues: CASSLAPSTTDTQYF. The CDR3 DNA follows: TGTGCCAGCAGCTTAGCCCCTAGCACCACAGATACGCAGTATTTT.

The chain is built from TRBV18 and TRBJ1-2; D remains ambiguous. From germline, CDR1 is KGHSH and CDR2 LQKENI. The CDR3 is 15 residues long. The V gene lost 1 base and the J gene lost 4 bases, with 13 bases spanning the gap. CDR3 sequence reads: CASSPQTLLGYGYTF. For the CDR3, the DNA is TGTGCCAGCTCACCACAGACCTTGTTGGGCTATGGCTACACCTTC.

The CDR3 region has the DNA TGTGCCAGCAGTCCCACCCCCGTGGGGAACGAGCAGTACTTC. It specifies CASSPTPVGNEQYF. The chain combines TRBV28 with TRBJ2-7; no definite D call. Germline V gene data show CDR1 as MDHEN and CDR2 as SYDVKM. This CDR3 region has 14 residues. Trimming cost V 5 bases and J 5 bases, with 16 bases left between them.

The chain has TRBV9 and TRBJ2-1; 10 positions agree with TRBD2. The trim removed 1 base at V and 4 bases at J, leaving 2 bases unmatched. The CDR3 sequence is 15 residues long. CDR1 SGDLS and CDR2 YYNGEE come from the germline V gene. The CDR3 DNA reads TGTGCCAGCAGCGTACTAGCGGGGGCTTACAATGAGCAGTTCTTC. Translated: CASSVLAGAYNEQFF.

This chain connects TRBV6-1 to TRBJ2-1; D unclear. CDR3 length: 13 residues. With 3 bases removed from V and 9 bases from J, the gap between germline ends came to 12 bases. Germline V CDR1 and CDR2: MNHNS, SASEGT. CDR3 protein: CASSEVLLGEQFF. As DNA, the CDR3 is TGTGCCAGCAGTGAGGTCCTACTTGGTGAGCAGTTCTTC.

The chain joins TRBV6-1 to TRBJ1-1; D gene unclear. V shed 1 base and J shed 4 bases, with 13 bases lying between them. Germline CDR1 reads MNHNS; CDR2 reads SASEGT. CDR3 length: 15 residues. The CDR3 is CASSEGDQRSTEAFF. The CDR3 DNA follows: TGTGCCAGCAGTGAAGGAGACCAACGGAGCACTGAAGCTTTCTTT.

This chain links TRBV27 with TRBJ2-7, with 8 bases identical to TRBD1. The germline V gene encodes CDR1 MNHEY and CDR2 SMNVEV (reference sequence). The CDR3 totals 15 residues. The ends lost 5 bases at V and 4 bases at J; junction bases unmatched: 10. This CDR3 reads CASSAVWQGAYEQYF. Written as DNA, the CDR3 is TGTGCCAGCAGTGCAGTCTGGCAGGGGGCTTACGAGCAGTACTTC.

V and J are TRBV5-1 and TRBJ1-2; tentative D call: TRBD1 (6 bases). Germline lookup yields CDR1 SGHRS and CDR2 YFSETQ. Trimming took off 0 bases at V and 0 bases at J, with 15 bases between the two ends. This CDR3 is 17 amino acids long. CDR3: CASSLEGTRWTNYGYTF. The CDR3 nucleotides read TGCGCCAGCAGCTTGGAAGGGACACGGTGGACTAACTATGGCTACACCTTC.

The J gene is TRBJ1-3, the V gene TRBV18, with no clear D. Per germline, CDR1 KGHSH and CDR2 LQKENI. The ends were cut back, 0 bases at V and 0 bases at J, with 12 bases in the middle. This CDR3 spans 17 amino acids. CDR3 nucleotide sequence: TGTGCCAGCTCACCACCGTACAGTTCAAACTCTGGAAACACCATATATTTT. This gives the protein CASSPPYSSNSGNTIYF.

This chain links TRBV29-1 with TRBJ1-1, with a possible D match to TRBD1 (5 bases). The germline V gene has CDR1 SQVTM and CDR2 ANQGSEA. The CDR3 covers 12 residues. The V end lost 6 bases, the J end lost 1 base, and 9 bases lay between the germline ends. In DNA form, the CDR3 reads TGCAGCGTCAGACAGCCGAACACTGAAGCTTTCTTT. It yields the protein CSVRQPNTEAFF.

The rearrangement uses TRBV28 and TRBJ1-5; D is ambiguous. Germline-derived CDR1 and CDR2 are MDHEN and SYDVKM. The CDR3 contains 13 residues. V gave up 6 bases and J gave up 0 bases, with 6 bases separating them. The CDR3 sequence: CASRGSSNQPQHF. The CDR3 nucleotides are TGTGCCAGCAGGGGCAGTAGCAATCAGCCCCAGCATTTT.

The chain carries TRBV7-2 and TRBJ2-5, with D hard to call. Germline V gene data show CDR1 as SGHTA and CDR2 as FQGNSA. The length of the CDR3 is 13 residues. The V end lost 5 bases, the J end lost 1 base, and 8 bases lay between the germline ends. CDR3 protein: CASSRAVQETQYF. CDR3 DNA: TGTGCCAGCAGCAGGGCAGTCCAAGAGACCCAGTACTTC.

In its sample, this clone was seen a few times. This rearrangement joins TRBV18 to TRBJ1-1, with D hard to call. The germline CDR1 and CDR2 sequences are KGHSH and LQKENI. The CDR3 loop spans 14 amino acids. Trimming took 3 bases from V and 1 from J, leaving 9 bases between them. In DNA, the CDR3 is TGTGCCAGCTCACCGGGTTGGCAGAACACTGAAGCTTTCTTT. This gives the protein CASSPGWQNTEAFF.

This clone is judged medium-sized. The V gene is TRBV30, the J gene TRBJ1-5; D uncertain. The CDR3 runs to 15 residues. With 1 base removed from V and 3 bases from J, the gap between germline ends came to 13 bases. The germline CDR1 and CDR2 sequences are GTSNPN and SVGIG (reference sequence). The CDR3 DNA is TGTGCCTGGAGTGAGGTCGGGCGGAACAATCAGCCCCAGCATTTT. It encodes CAWSEVGRNNQPQHF.

The rearrangement links TRBV6-1 to TRBJ1-2; D ambiguous. V lost 6 bases and J lost 7, with 9 bases in between. CDR3 size: 11 residues. Germline-derived CDR1 and CDR2 are MNHNS and SASEGT. The CDR3 reads CASRTWSGYTF. CDR3 DNA: TGTGCCAGCAGGACCTGGAGTGGCTACACCTTC.

The chain joins TRBV21-1 to TRBJ1-5; the DNA was not used to check the table's D call, TRBD1. TRBV21-1 is noted as a pseudogene. The CDR3 runs to 16 residues. The CDR3 here is CASSRGEQGLNQPQHF. As DNA, the CDR3 is TGTGCCAGCAGCAGAGGTGAACAGGGCCTTAATCAGCCCCAGCATTTT.

The V and J genes are TRBV2 and TRBJ2-7, with 9 bases identical to TRBD1. V lost 7 bases to trimming and J lost 4 bases; unmatched junction nucleotides: 5. The germline gives CDR1 SNHLY, CDR2 FYNNEI. The CDR3 runs 13 residues. The CDR3 nucleotides read TGTGCCAGCAAGGTGGACAGGGGATACGAGCAGTACTTC. Translation gives CASKVDRGYEQYF.

The CDR3 DNA is TGTGCCAGCAACGGCGACAGAAGCTCCTACGAGCAGTACTTC. Encoded protein: CASNGDRSSYEQYF. The rearrangement uses TRBV2 and TRBJ2-7; maybe TRBD1 (5 bases). This CDR3 is 14 amino acids long. Trimming cost V 7 bases and J 0 bases, with 13 bases left between them. Germline lookup yields CDR1 SNHLY and CDR2 FYNNEI.

The V gene is TRBV7-9, the J gene TRBJ2-3; D remains unclear. Looked up from germline, CDR1 is SEHNR and CDR2 is FQNEAQ (reference sequence). This CDR3 is 16 amino acids long. V gave up 5 bases and J gave up 2 bases, with 17 bases separating them. The CDR3 nucleotides are TGTGCCAGCAGCGAAGGGCGAGACATAGCCACAGATACGCAGTATTTT. Protein sequence: CASSEGRDIATDTQYF.

The CDR3 region is CASVTGGGQPQHF. In DNA form, the CDR3 reads TGTGCCAGCGTTACAGGGGGCGGTCAGCCCCAGCATTTT. The chain employs TRBV6-6 and TRBJ1-5; 9 bases line up with TRBD1. Germline values: CDR1 MNHNY, CDR2 SVGAGI (reference sequence). The CDR3 length is 13 residues. Trimming removed 8 bases from V and 6 bases from J; junction bases left unmatched: 5.

V is TRBV19 and J is TRBJ2-2, with a tentative D call TRBD1 (6 bases). Germline V gives CDR1 LNHDA, CDR2 SQIVND (reference sequence). The CDR3 runs 14 residues. Trimming left V 9 bases short and J 0 bases short, with 11 bases between. The chain's CDR3 is CASLRTANTGELFF. The CDR3 DNA sequence: TGTGCCAGCTTACGGACAGCGAACACCGGGGAGCTGTTTTTT.

Written as DNA, the CDR3 is TGTGCCTGGAGCAAACTAGGACTAGCGGGGGGCGAGCAGTACTTC. Protein product: CAWSKLGLAGGEQYF. The chain links TRBV30 to TRBJ2-7; 14 bases map to TRBD2. CDR1 is GTSNPN, CDR2 SVGIG, per germline (reference sequence). The CDR3 contains 15 residues. J was trimmed by 6 bases and V by 3 bases; bases with no gene match: 7.